What follows is one T cell receptor (beta chain) and its context. The antigen is not known. The data originate from a study of a mutant IDH1 vaccine in newly diagnosed glioma. Whole-study context: Patients began vaccination 4-6 weeks after radiotherapy alone, or with temozolomide cycles. Patients arrived already treated with radiotherapy, temozolomide, or both, most having had both. The treated population exhibited a male proportion of about 62%, a female proportion of roughly 40%, and a mean age of approximately 41 years. Findings and caveats of the study: Variations in leading peripheral T cell clonotypes appeared to have no connection with pseudoprogression.

This CDR3 has 15 residues. The V and J ends lost 2 bases and 5 bases, in that order; junction bases with no gene match: 5. Germline-derived CDR1 and CDR2 are SGHNT and YYREEE (reference sequence). Clones were read by immunoSEQ multiplex PCR, and TCRdb kept only the in-frame ones, dropping some. The profile shows tens of thousands of clones, 81% of them singletons. Stated time point: week 35, safety follow-up. Vaccination comprised doses that each held 300 ug of mutant IDH1 20-mer peptide, plus topical imiquimod. This TCR came from a man aged 35 to 55 with glioma. Source: PBMCs, taken from a glioma patient whose treatment included an IDH1 peptide vaccine. The chain couples TRBV5-4 to TRBJ2-1; 9 bases align to TRBD2. The CDR3, as DNA: TGTGCCAGCAGCTTTCAAGCGGGAGGCCACAATGAGCAGTTCTTC. This encodes CASSFQAGGHNEQFF.